The rows below give T cell receptor beta chains drawn from one sample of a study of blood T cell repertoires in COVID-19. Clones were read by immunoSEQ multiplex PCR, and TCRdb kept only the in-frame ones, dropping some. The sample yields 200,000 to 300,000 clones, 65% to 90% seen once. The sequenced sample consisted of peripheral blood. The source is a man between 25 and 39 years old with active or convalescent COVID-19. Both conserved end residues are part of each CDR3. D genes are given only for firm matches. Expanded clones get a size class; other rows say once, few or many, or leave the size out.

TRBV19	NA	NA	TRBJ2-2	CASHGSTVTGELFF	TGTGCCAGTCACGGGTCGACTGTTACCGGGGAGCTGTTTTTT
TRBV14	NA	few	TRBJ2-2	CASSREVNTGELFF	TGTGCCAGCAGCCGGGAGGTAAACACCGGGGAGCTGTTTTTT
TRBV9	NA	once	TRBJ1-2	CASSVPDRGFLCDTF	TGTGCCAGCAGCGTACCAGACAGAGGATTTCTATGTGACACCTTC
TRBV30	NA	NA	TRBJ2-7	CAWGGNRAEQYF	TGTGCCTGGGGGGGGAACAGGGCCGAGCAGTACTTC
TRBV30	NA	NA	TRBJ1-2	CAWRRAGIGYTF	TGTGCCTGGAGGAGAGCGGGCATCGGCTACACCTTC
TRBV7-9	TRBD1	many	TRBJ2-6	CASSQGGLSGANVLTF	TGTGCCAGCAGCCAAGGGGGCTTGTCTGGGGCCAACGTCCTGACTTTC
TRBV13	NA	NA	TRBJ2-2	CASSLEADLKSTGELFF	TGTGCCAGCAGCTTAGAGGCGGATCTAAAGAGCACCGGGGAGCTGTTTTTT
TRBV16	TRBD1	NA	TRBJ1-2	CASSHETGESYGYTF	TGTGCCAGCAGCCACGAGACAGGGGAAAGCTATGGCTACACCTTC
TRBV12-3/TRBV12-4	NA	NA	TRBJ2-3	CASSTLAGTQYF	TGTGCCAGCAGCACGCTGGCGGGTACGCAGTATTTT
TRBV5-1	TRBD1	NA	TRBJ1-3	CASSGQGSGNTIYF	TGCGCCAGCAGCGGACAGGGTTCTGGAAACACCATATATTTT
TRBV5-1	NA	NA	TRBJ2-5	CASSPGVQETQYF	TGCGCCAGCAGCCCCGGGGTTCAAGAGACCCAGTACTTC
TRBV24-1	NA	NA	TRBJ2-3	CATSDSGTPDTQYF	TGTGCCACCAGTGACTCGGGAACCCCAGATACGCAGTATTTT
TRBV3-1/TRBV3-2	NA	few	TRBJ1-5	CASSHHRTDNQPQHF	TGTGCCAGCAGCCACCATCGGACAGACAATCAGCCCCAGCATTTT
TRBV20-1	NA	NA	TRBJ2-7	CSAKRREQYF	TGCAGTGCGAAGAGGAGGGAGCAGTACTTC
TRBV6-2/TRBV6-3	NA	few	TRBJ2-6	CASSYSQFSGANVLTF	TGTGCCAGCAGTTACTCTCAGTTCTCTGGGGCCAACGTCCTGACTTTC
TRBV4-3	TRBD2	once	TRBJ2-7	CASSQDRGTSGDLYEQYF	TGCGCCAGCAGCCAAGATCGCGGGACTAGCGGGGACCTATACGAGCAGTACTTC
TRBV10-2	NA	NA	TRBJ2-2	CASSDYGELFF	TGCGCCAGCAGTGATTACGGGGAGCTGTTTTTT
TRBV25-1	TRBD1	NA	TRBJ2-3	CASNRKGATDTQYF	TGTGCCAGCAATCGGAAGGGGGCTACAGATACGCAGTATTTT
TRBV4-2	TRBD1	NA	TRBJ1-1	CASSQTTGGLMNTEAFF	TGTGCCAGCAGCCAAACGACAGGGGGCTTGATGAACACTGAAGCTTTCTTT
TRBV9	NA	NA	TRBJ1-2	CASNWDNSPYGYTF	TGTGCCAGCAATTGGGACAATTCTCCCTATGGCTACACCTTC
TRBV5-1	NA	NA	TRBJ1-4	CASSLGTSTNEKLFF	TGCGCCAGCAGCTTAGGGACATCAACTAATGAAAAACTGTTTTTT
TRBV19	TRBD1	NA	TRBJ1-1	CASSTTGGVLGAFF	TGTGCCAGTAGTACGACAGGGGGCGTGTTGGGAGCTTTCTTT
TRBV9	TRBD1	NA	TRBJ2-3	CASSEGQSTDTQYF	TGTGCCAGCAGCGAGGGACAGAGCACAGATACGCAGTATTTT
TRBV19	NA	NA	TRBJ2-1	CASSIGGTPGANEQFF	TGTGCCAGTAGTATAGGCGGGACTCCTGGCGCTAATGAGCAGTTCTTC